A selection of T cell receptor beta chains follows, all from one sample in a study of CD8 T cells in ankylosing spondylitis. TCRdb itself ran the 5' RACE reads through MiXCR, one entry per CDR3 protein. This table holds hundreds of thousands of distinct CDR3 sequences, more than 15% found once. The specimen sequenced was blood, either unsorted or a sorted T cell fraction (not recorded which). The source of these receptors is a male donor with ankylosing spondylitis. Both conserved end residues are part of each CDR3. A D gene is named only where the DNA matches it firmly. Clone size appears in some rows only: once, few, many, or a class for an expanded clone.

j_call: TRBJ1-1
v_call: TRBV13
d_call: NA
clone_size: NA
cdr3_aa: CASSLEGSLNTEAFF
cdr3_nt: TGTGCCAGCAGCTTAGAAGGCAGTTTGAACACTGAAGCTTTCTTT

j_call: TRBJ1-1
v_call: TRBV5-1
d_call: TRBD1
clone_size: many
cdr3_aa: CASSSGPGQGRRTEAFF
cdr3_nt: TGCGCCAGCAGCTCCGGCCCGGGACAGGGGCGCAGGACTGAAGCTTTCTTT

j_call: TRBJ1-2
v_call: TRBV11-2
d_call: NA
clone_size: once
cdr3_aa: CASSLEPESLPNSGTF
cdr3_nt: TGTGCCAGCAGCTTAGAGCCCGAATCCCTCCCTAATTCCGGCACCTTC

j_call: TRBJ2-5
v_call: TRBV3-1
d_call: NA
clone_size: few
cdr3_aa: CASSPNGETQYF
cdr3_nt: TGTGCCAGCAGCCCAAACGGGGAGACCCAGTACTTC

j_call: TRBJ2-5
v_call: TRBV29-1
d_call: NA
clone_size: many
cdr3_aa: CSAGGQQETQYF
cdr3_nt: TGCAGCGCCGGGGGACAGCAAGAGACCCAGTACTTC

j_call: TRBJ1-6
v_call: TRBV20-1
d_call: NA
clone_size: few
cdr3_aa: CSARVGIGGVRSPLHF
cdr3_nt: TGCAGTGCTAGAGTGGGCATTGGGGGGGTACGATCACCCCTCCACTTT

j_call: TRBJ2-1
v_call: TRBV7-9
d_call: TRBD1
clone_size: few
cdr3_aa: CASRAYQGAHNEQFF
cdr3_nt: TGTGCCAGCAGAGCTTACCAGGGGGCCCACAATGAGCAGTTCTTC

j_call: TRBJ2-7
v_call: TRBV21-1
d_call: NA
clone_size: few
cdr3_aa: CASSKDVGLSSYEQYF
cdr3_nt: TGTGCCAGCAGCAAAGATGTAGGACTATCCTCCTACGAGCAGTACTTC

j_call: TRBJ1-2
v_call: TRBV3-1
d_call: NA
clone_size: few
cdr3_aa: CASSQGPGANYGYTF
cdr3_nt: TGTGCCAGCAGCCAGGGACCTGGGGCTAACTATGGCTACACCTTC

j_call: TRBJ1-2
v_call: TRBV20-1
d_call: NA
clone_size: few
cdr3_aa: CSASAVGGVGGYTF
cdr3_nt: TGCAGTGCTAGTGCGGTGGGGGGGGTTGGAGGCTACACCTTC

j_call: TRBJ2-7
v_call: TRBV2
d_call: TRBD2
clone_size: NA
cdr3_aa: CASSPLGLADYEQYF
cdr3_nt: TGTGCCAGCAGCCCTCTGGGACTAGCGGACTACGAGCAGTACTTC

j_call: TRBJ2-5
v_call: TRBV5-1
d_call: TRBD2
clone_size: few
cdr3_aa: CASSFGLAGGQGTQYF
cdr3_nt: TGCGCCAGCAGCTTCGGACTAGCGGGGGGGCAAGGGACCCAGTACTTC

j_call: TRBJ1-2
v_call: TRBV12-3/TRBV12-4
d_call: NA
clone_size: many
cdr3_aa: CASSSRGRSTNYGYTF
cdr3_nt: TGTGCCAGCAGTTCCCGCGGACGGTCTACTAACTATGGCTACACCTTC

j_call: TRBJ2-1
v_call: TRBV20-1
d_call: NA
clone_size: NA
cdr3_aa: CSARGDTYNEQFF
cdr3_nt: TGCAGTGCTAGGGGGGACACGTACAATGAGCAGTTCTTC

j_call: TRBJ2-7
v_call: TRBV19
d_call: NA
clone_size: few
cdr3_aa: CASSIAGEQYF
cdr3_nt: TGTGCCAGTAGTATCGCAGGCGAGCAGTACTTC

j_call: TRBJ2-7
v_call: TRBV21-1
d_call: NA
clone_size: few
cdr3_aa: CASSKLWSYSYEQYF
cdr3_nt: TGTGCCAGCAGCAAACTGTGGTCCTACTCCTACGAGCAGTACTTC

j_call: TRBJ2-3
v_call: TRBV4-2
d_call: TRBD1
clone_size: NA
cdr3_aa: CASSRDRGLLGTQYF
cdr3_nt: TGTGCCAGCAGCCGGGACAGGGGCCTTCTAGGTACGCAGTATTTT

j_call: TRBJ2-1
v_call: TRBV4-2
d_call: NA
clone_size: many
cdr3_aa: CASSQDGQWPDEQFF
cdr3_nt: TGTGCCAGCAGCCAAGACGGGCAGTGGCCTGATGAGCAGTTCTTC

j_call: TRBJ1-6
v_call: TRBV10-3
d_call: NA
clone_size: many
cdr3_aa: CATSGTDYNSPLHF
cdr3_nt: TGTGCCACTTCTGGGACCGACTATAATTCACCCCTCCACTTT

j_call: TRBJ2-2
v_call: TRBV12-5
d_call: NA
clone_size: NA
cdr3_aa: CASGLTGTGELFF
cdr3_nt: TGTGCTAGTGGGCTTACAGGGACCGGGGAGCTGTTTTTT

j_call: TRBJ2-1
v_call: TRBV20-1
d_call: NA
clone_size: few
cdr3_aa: CSARVEYNEQFF
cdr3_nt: TGCAGTGCTAGAGTGGAGTACAATGAGCAGTTCTTC

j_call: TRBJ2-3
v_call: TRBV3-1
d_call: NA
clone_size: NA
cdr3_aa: CASSQESYRGMGGTDTQYF
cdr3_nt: TGTGCCAGCAGCCAGGAGAGTTACAGGGGCATGGGAGGTACAGATACGCAGTATTTT

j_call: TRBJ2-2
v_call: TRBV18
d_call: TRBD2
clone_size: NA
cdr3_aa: CASGLAVRTGELFF
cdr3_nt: TGTGCCAGCGGACTAGCGGTGCGCACCGGGGAGCTGTTTTTT

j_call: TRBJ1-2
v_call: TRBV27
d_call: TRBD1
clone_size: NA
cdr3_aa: CASRSQGEGLTGYTF
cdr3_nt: TGTGCCAGCAGGTCCCAGGGGGAGGGGTTAACTGGCTACACCTTC

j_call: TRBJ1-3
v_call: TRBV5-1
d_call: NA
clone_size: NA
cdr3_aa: CASSLEPGNTIYF
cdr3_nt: TGCGCCAGCAGCTTGGAGCCCGGAAACACCATATATTTT

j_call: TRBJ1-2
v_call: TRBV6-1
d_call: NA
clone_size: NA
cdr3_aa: CASSVNTYGYTF
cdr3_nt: TGTGCCAGCAGTGTCAACACGTATGGCTACACCTTC

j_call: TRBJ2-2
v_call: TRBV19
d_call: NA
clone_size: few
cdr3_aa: CASSIMVSWELFF
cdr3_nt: TGTGCCAGTAGTATAATGGTCAGCTGGGAGCTGTTTTTT

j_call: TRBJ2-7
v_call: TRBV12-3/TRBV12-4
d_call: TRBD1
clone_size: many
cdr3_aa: CASSFDRGSEQYF
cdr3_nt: TGTGCCAGCAGTTTCGACAGGGGTTCCGAGCAGTACTTC

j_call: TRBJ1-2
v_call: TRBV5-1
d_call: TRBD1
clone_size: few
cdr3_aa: CASSYKGGGGYGYTF
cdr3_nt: TGCGCCAGCAGTTATAAAGGGGGCGGTGGCTATGGCTACACCTTC

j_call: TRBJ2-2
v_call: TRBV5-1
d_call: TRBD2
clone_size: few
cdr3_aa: CASSPGLAGWNTGELFF
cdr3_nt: TGCGCCAGCAGCCCCGGACTAGCGGGGTGGAACACCGGGGAGCTGTTTTTT

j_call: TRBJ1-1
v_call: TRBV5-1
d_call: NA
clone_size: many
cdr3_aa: CASSLEGGNTEAFF
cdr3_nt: TGTGCCAGCAGTTTGGAGGGCGGGAACACTGAAGCTTTCTTT

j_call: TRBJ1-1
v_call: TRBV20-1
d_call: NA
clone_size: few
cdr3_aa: CSANVGRNTEAFF
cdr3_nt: TGCAGTGCTAATGTGGGTAGGAACACTGAAGCTTTCTTT

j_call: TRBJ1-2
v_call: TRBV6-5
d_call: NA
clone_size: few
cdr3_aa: CASSYSPQGSNYGYTF
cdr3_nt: TGTGCCAGCAGTTACTCCCCCCAGGGATCTAACTATGGCTACACCTTC

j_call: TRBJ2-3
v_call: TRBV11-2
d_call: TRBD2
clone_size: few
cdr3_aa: CASSRGGVGNTQYF
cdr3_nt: TGTGCCAGCAGTAGGGGAGGGGTTGGAAATACGCAGTATTTT

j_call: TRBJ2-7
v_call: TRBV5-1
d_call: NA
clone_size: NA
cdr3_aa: CASSSQTRWSEPEYEQYF
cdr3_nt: TGCGCCAGCAGCTCCCAAACAAGGTGGTCGGAGCCCGAATACGAGCAGTACTTC

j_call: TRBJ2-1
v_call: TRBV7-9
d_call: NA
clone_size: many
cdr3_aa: CASSLSAYNEQFF
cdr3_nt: TGTGCCAGCAGCTTAAGTGCCTACAATGAGCAGTTCTTC

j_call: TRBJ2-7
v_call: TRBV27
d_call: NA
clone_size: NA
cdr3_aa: CASSNRDYEQYF
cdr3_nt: TGTGCCAGCAGTAACAGGGACTACGAGCAGTACTTC

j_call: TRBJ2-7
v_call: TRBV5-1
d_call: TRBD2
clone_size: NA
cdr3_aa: CASYPGLAAYEQYF
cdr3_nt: TGCGCCAGCTATCCGGGACTAGCGGCCTACGAGCAGTACTTC

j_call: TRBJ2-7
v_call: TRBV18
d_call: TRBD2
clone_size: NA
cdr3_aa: CASSPTLAGGPHEQYF
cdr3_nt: TGTGCCAGCTCACCCACCCTAGCGGGAGGGCCCCACGAGCAGTACTTC

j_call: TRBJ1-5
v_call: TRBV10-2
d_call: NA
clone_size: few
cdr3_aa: CASSESGTSNQPQHF
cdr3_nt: TGCGCCAGCAGTGAGTCTGGGACCAGCAATCAGCCCCAGCATTTT

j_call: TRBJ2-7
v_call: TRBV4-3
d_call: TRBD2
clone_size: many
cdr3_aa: CASSQDATSGTYEQYF
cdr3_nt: TGCGCCAGCAGCCAAGATGCGACTAGCGGAACCTACGAGCAGTACTTC

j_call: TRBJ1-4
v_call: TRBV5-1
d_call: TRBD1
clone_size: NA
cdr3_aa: CASSLSGGNEKLFF
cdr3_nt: TGCGCCAGCAGCTTGTCAGGGGGTAATGAAAAACTGTTTTTT

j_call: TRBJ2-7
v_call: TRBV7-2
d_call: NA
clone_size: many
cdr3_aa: CASSLFRGTDEQYF
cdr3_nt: TGTGCCAGCAGCTTATTCAGGGGTACGGACGAGCAGTACTTC

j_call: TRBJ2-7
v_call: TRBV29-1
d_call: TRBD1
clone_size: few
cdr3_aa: CSVMTGGLYEQYF
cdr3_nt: TGCAGCGTTATGACAGGGGGCCTCTACGAGCAGTACTTC

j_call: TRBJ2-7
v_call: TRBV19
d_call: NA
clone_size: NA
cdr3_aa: CATRPNLSYEQYF
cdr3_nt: TGTGCCACCCGACCGAATCTTTCCTACGAGCAGTACTTC

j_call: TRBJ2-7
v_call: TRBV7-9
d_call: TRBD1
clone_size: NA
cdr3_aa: CASVIGGQGIGEQYF
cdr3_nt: TGTGCCAGCGTTATCGGGGGACAGGGGATTGGCGAGCAGTACTTC